Below, 32 T cell receptor beta chains from the same sample are listed, as sequenced in a study of T cells in Graves' hyperthyroidism and ophthalmopathy. From RNA transcripts, TCR beta CDR3 regions were amplified. A first-round RT-PCR of the TCR CDR3 used the HTBI primer set. In TCRdb, the multiplex PCR reads were re-called with MiXCR into one record per CDR3 protein. The sample lists about 350,000 distinct CDR3 sequences, about 15% occurring once. The sequenced sample was blood. The receptors were gathered from a woman under 40 with Graves' hyperthyroidism.

This clonotype came up many times. J is TRBJ2-1 and V is TRBV20-1, with TRBD1 as a possible D gene (6 bases). V dropped 6 bases and J dropped 3 bases, with 12 bases sitting between them. This CDR3 contains 13 residues. Germline assignment: CDR1 DFQATT and CDR2 SNEGSKA (reference sequence). CDR3 bases: TGCAGTGCAACACCGGACAGCTACAATGAGCAGTTCTTC. It yields the protein CSATPDSYNEQFF.

At least ten counts were recorded for this clonotype. In DNA, the CDR3 is TGTGCCACCAGCAGAGGGGGGCGGACTAGCGATTACGAGCAGTACTTC. This sequence encodes CATSRGGRTSDYEQYF. The V call is TRBV15, the J call TRBJ2-7; 9 bases agree with TRBD2. The CDR3 length is 16 residues. J was trimmed by 4 bases and V by 1 base; bases with no gene match: 8. The germline CDR1 and CDR2 sequences are LNHNV and YYDKDF (reference sequence).

This clonotype was seen many times. The chain joins TRBV20-1 to TRBJ2-1; 9 bases are a match to TRBD2. Germline assignment: CDR1 DFQATT and CDR2 SNEGSKA (reference sequence). This CDR3 region has 13 residues. V lost 3 bases, J lost 6 bases, and 3 bases stayed unmatched. The CDR3 DNA reads as TGCAGTGCTAGGCGGGAGGGCCTCAATGAGCAGTTCTTC. Protein sequence: CSARREGLNEQFF.

This clonotype was detected ten times or more. The chain joins TRBV10-3 to TRBJ2-5; D is possibly TRBD1 (5 bases). Trimming shortened V by 3 bases and J by 5 bases, and 7 bases separated the two germline ends. This CDR3 contains 12 residues. Germline CDR1 is ENHRY and CDR2 is SYGVKD. CDR3 bases: TGTGCCATCAGTGAACAGGTCGAGACCCAGTACTTC. Its protein is CAISEQVETQYF.

This clonotype was counted at least ten times. CDR3 protein: CASSYLRGQGNEQFF. Written as DNA, the CDR3 is TGTGCCAGCAGTTACCTTAGGGGGCAGGGGAATGAGCAGTTCTTC. This sequence joins TRBV6-2 or TRBV6-3 and TRBJ2-1; 7 bases match TRBD1. J was trimmed by 7 bases and V by 2 bases; bases with no gene match: 8. This CDR3 is built from 15 residues. The germline V gene has CDR1 MNHEY and CDR2 SVGEGT.

A few counts support this clonotype. The chain carries TRBV5-1 and TRBJ2-5, with D tentatively TRBD1 or TRBD2 (5 bases each). This CDR3 spans 14 amino acids. CDR1 SGHRS and CDR2 YFSETQ come from the germline V gene. Between the trimmed V and J ends, which lost 2 bases and 2 bases, there was a span of 10 bases. CDR3 in amino acids: CASSFRGRQETQYF. DNA for the CDR3: TGCGCCAGCAGCTTCCGGGGACGGCAAGAGACCCAGTACTTC.

In its sample, this clonotype was seen a few times. The chain is built from TRBV20-1 and TRBJ2-7; D may be TRBD2 (5 bases). This CDR3 contains 17 residues. CDR1 and CDR2 from the germline V gene are DFQATT and SNEGSKA (reference sequence). V lost 6 bases and J lost 3, with 27 bases in between. In nucleotides, the CDR3 is TGCAGTGCAACTCCTCCTACTAGGCGGGCCTTCCTCTACGAGCAGTACTTC. Translated: CSATPPTRRAFLYEQYF.

The table lists this clonotype with many counts. V and J are TRBV7-8 and TRBJ2-1, with 8 bases aligning to TRBD2. V gave up 2 bases and J gave up 10 bases; unmatched junction bases: 10. The CDR3 runs to 15 residues. The V gene's germline CDR1 is SGHVS and CDR2 FQNEAQ. DNA for the CDR3: TGTGCCAGCAGCTTAAGCGGGAGTTGGGGTGGGGAGCAGTTCTTC. This sequence encodes CASSLSGSWGGEQFF.

V is TRBV6-5 and J is TRBJ2-3; D call uncertain. The CDR3 loop spans 15 amino acids. Germline CDR1 is MNHEY and CDR2 is SVGAGI. V lost 2 bases, J lost 0 bases, and 9 bases lay in between. CDR3: CASSYGATSTDTQYF. CDR3 nucleotide sequence: TGTGCCAGCAGTTACGGCGCGACTAGCACAGATACGCAGTATTTT.

There are many counts of this clonotype. This chain links TRBV10-3 with TRBJ2-7; D is perhaps TRBD1 (6 bases). Germline-derived CDR1 and CDR2 are ENHRY and SYGVKD. The CDR3 is made up of 11 amino acids. V lost 11 bases and J lost 5, with 13 bases in between. The CDR3 region is CAARGVDEQYF. The CDR3 region has the DNA TGTGCCGCCAGGGGAGTAGACGAGCAGTACTTC.

The chain combines TRBV6-5 with TRBJ2-5; D possibly corresponds to TRBD1 (6 bases). The CDR3 spans 11 residues. V lost 3 bases and J 13 bases, leaving 12 bases between the germline ends. Germline lookup yields CDR1 MNHEY and CDR2 SVGAGI. Written as DNA, the CDR3 is TGTGCCAGCAGTTATCAGGGGACGGGGTACTTC. Translation gives CASSYQGTGYF.

This clonotype has just a few counts. J is TRBJ2-3 and V is TRBV20-1, with D possibly TRBD2 on 5 matching bases. The CDR3 contains 13 residues. CDR1 is DFQATT and CDR2 is SNEGSKA in the germline V gene (reference sequence). V dropped 5 bases and J dropped 7 bases, with 16 bases sitting between them. CDR3 in amino acids: CSADIARAHTQYF. DNA for the CDR3: TGCAGTGCTGATATCGCGAGGGCCCATACGCAGTATTTT.

This clonotype was counted many times. The chain combines TRBV28 with TRBJ2-7, with D uncertain. This CDR3 is built from 15 residues. Germline V gene data show CDR1 as MDHEN and CDR2 as SYDVKM. Trimming shortened V by 6 bases and J by 5 bases, and 20 bases separated the two germline ends. The CDR3 coding sequence is TGTGCCAGCAGGGGTTCTTTTGTGGGATATGACGAGCAGTACTTC. Its protein product is CASRGSFVGYDEQYF.

This clonotype was seen repeatedly, ten times or more. V is TRBV11-2 and J is TRBJ2-1, with 7 bases fitting TRBD1. The junction had 5 bases not matched to a gene; V was cut back by 8 bases and J by 4 bases. The germline CDR1 and CDR2 sequences are SGHAT and FQNNGV. CDR3 length: 13 amino acids. For the CDR3, the DNA is TGTGCCAGCTGGGACAGCCAATACAATGAGCAGTTCTTC. Protein sequence: CASWDSQYNEQFF. Full variable domain (rest looked up from reference TRBV11-2 and TRBJ2-1): EAGVAQSPRYKIIEKRQSVAFWCNPISGHATLYWYQQILGQGPKLLIQFQNNGVVDDSQLPKDRFSAERLKGVDSTLKIQPAKLEDSAVYLCASWDSQYNEQFFGPGTRLTVL.

At least ten counts were recorded for this clonotype. V gene TRBV11-2 combines with J gene TRBJ2-2, with 7 bases fitting TRBD2. Per the germline V gene, CDR1 is SGHAT and CDR2 is FQNNGV. The CDR3 totals 14 residues. V was clipped by 4 bases and J by 6 bases; unmatched bases: 5. This chain's CDR3 is CASSSGRTAGELFF. In nucleotides, the CDR3 is TGTGCCAGCAGCTCCGGGAGGACGGCCGGGGAGCTGTTTTTT.

This clonotype appeared many times. The rearrangement uses TRBV27 and TRBJ1-1, with 7 bases that match TRBD1. V dropped 5 bases and J dropped 1; count of bases not matched to a gene: 7. The CDR3 consists of 15 residues. Germline V lookup: CDR1 MNHEY, CDR2 SMNVEV (reference sequence). CDR3 DNA sequence: TGTGCCAGCAGTCCATACGAGGGGGCGAACACTGAAGCTTTCTTT. Amino acid sequence: CASSPYEGANTEAFF.

This clonotype was seen only a few times. This chain links TRBV29-1 with TRBJ1-1; a weak D match, TRBD1 (5 bases). CDR1 SQVTM and CDR2 ANQGSEA come from the germline V gene. The germline V and J ends were trimmed by 7 bases and 0 bases, with 21 bases remaining between them. CDR3 size: 16 residues. The CDR3 sequence is CSAVGQGSRMNTEAFF. DNA for the CDR3: TGCAGCGCTGTGGGGCAGGGATCGAGGATGAACACTGAAGCTTTCTTT.

CDR3 in amino acids: CASSEPYNEQFF. The CDR3 DNA follows: TGTGCCAGCAGTGAGCCCTACAATGAGCAGTTCTTC. This chain links TRBV25-1 with TRBJ2-1, with D uncertain. The CDR3 sequence is 12 residues long. Germline V gene lookup returns CDR1 MGHDK and CDR2 SYGVNS. The germline V and J ends were trimmed by 3 bases and 2 bases, with 2 bases remaining between them.

This clonotype was counted at least ten times. The V and J genes are TRBV7-2 and TRBJ2-7; D unresolved. Germline V gene lookup returns CDR1 SGHTA and CDR2 FQGNSA. The CDR3 is made up of 15 amino acids. V lost 1 base and J lost 6, with 16 bases in between. This chain's CDR3 is CASSLGQTGSGEQYF. CDR3 nucleotides: TGTGCCAGCAGCTTAGGCCAGACCGGGTCCGGCGAGCAGTACTTC.

This clonotype has at least ten counts. The rearrangement uses TRBV12-3 or TRBV12-4 and TRBJ2-2; D is perhaps TRBD1 (5 bases). CDR3 length: 15 amino acids. V lost 5 bases to trimming and J lost 3 bases, with 13 bases between them. The CDR3: CASSLRQIDTGELFF. The CDR3, as DNA: TGTGCCAGCAGTCTCAGACAGATCGACACCGGGGAGCTGTTTTTT.

This clonotype showed up many times. The chain recombines TRBV12-3 or TRBV12-4 with TRBJ2-2; D possibly uses TRBD1 or TRBD2 (5 bases each). The CDR3 has 15 amino acids. V lost 5 bases, J lost 6 bases, and 16 bases lay in between. The CDR3 bases are TGTGCCAGCAGTCCGAGGGGTAGGAGAGCCGGGGAGCTGTTTTTT. Its translation is CASSPRGRRAGELFF.

The V and J genes are TRBV28 and TRBJ1-1; 8 bases are shared with TRBD1. Germline CDR1 reads MDHEN; CDR2 reads SYDVKM. V shed 4 bases and J 10 bases; nucleotides not matched to a gene: 8. The length of the CDR3 is 13 residues. The DNA for the CDR3 is TGTGCCAGCAGTTGGTCAGGGGGCGCGATAGCTTTCTTT. This gives the protein CASSWSGGAIAFF.

V usage is TRBV30 and J usage is TRBJ2-5; TRBD1 is a possible D gene (5 bases). Per germline, CDR1 GTSNPN and CDR2 SVGIG (reference sequence). CDR3 length equals 12 residues. V dropped 3 bases and J dropped 4 bases, with 9 bases sitting between them. The chain's CDR3 is CAWSPDRETQYF. CDR3 nucleotides: TGTGCCTGGAGCCCAGACAGAGAGACCCAGTACTTC.

This chain links TRBV20-1 with TRBJ2-1; D gene uncertain. The CDR3 consists of 13 residues. Germline V gene lookup returns CDR1 DFQATT and CDR2 SNEGSKA (reference sequence). V lost 0 bases to trimming and J lost 8 bases, with 11 bases between them. The CDR3 spells CSARDPLLYEQFF. The CDR3 DNA follows: TGCAGTGCTAGAGATCCCCTTCTCTATGAGCAGTTCTTC.

This clonotype has more than one count but fewer than ten. J is TRBJ2-3 and V is TRBV4-2; D unclear. With 0 bases removed from V and 4 bases from J, the gap between germline ends came to 5 bases. The CDR3 consists of 13 residues. Germline CDR1 LGHNA, CDR2 YNFKEQ. The CDR3 is CASSQDRSDTQYF. The CDR3, as DNA: TGTGCCAGCAGCCAAGATAGGTCAGATACGCAGTATTTT.

The genes are TRBV28 and TRBJ1-5; tentatively, D is TRBD1 (6 bases). The CDR3 runs to 16 residues. Between the trimmed V and J ends, which lost 2 bases and 2 bases, there was a span of 13 bases. From germline, CDR1 is MDHEN and CDR2 SYDVKM. CDR3 loop: CASSLMQGLGNQPQHF. DNA of the CDR3: TGTGCCAGCAGTTTAATGCAGGGGCTGGGCAATCAGCCCCAGCATTTT. Together with reference TRBV28 and TRBJ1-5, the CDR3 gives the full variable domain: DVKVTQSSRYLVKRTGEKVFLECVQDMDHENMFWYRQDPGLGLRLIYFSYDVKMKEKGDIPEGYSVSREKKERFSLILESASTNQTSMYLCASSLMQGLGNQPQHFGDGTRLSIL.

This clonotype was seen at least ten times. This chain joins TRBV5-1 and TRBJ1-1; D unclear. The CDR3 consists of 15 residues. Per germline, CDR1 SGHRS and CDR2 YFSETQ. Trimming took 4 bases from V and 1 from J, leaving 14 bases between them. CDR3 DNA: TGCGCCAGCAGCCCCGGACCCTATGCGAACACTGAAGCTTTCTTT. Translation gives CASSPGPYANTEAFF. The entire variable domain, with the rest obtained from reference TRBV5-1 and TRBJ1-1, is as follows: KAGVTQTPRYLIKTRGQQVTLSCSPISGHRSVSWYQQTPGQGLQFLFEYFSETQRNKGNFPGRFSGRQFSNSRSEMNVSTLELGDSALYLCASSPGPYANTEAFFGQGTRLTVV.

This clonotype was recorded many times. V usage is TRBV28 and J usage is TRBJ2-1; 7 bases match TRBD1. Trimming took 5 bases from V and 7 from J; bases not matched to a gene: 8. Looked up from germline, CDR1 is MDHEN and CDR2 is SYDVKM. The CDR3 is 14 residues long. The CDR3 reads CASSLDRERNEQFF. The CDR3 nucleotides read TGTGCCAGCAGTCTTGACAGGGAGAGGAATGAGCAGTTCTTC.

This clonotype was detected ten times or more. V is TRBV2 and J is TRBJ2-7, with D hard to call. The CDR3 extends over 12 amino acids. Between the trimmed V and J ends, which lost 7 bases and 2 bases, there was a span of 9 bases. Germline-derived CDR1 and CDR2 are SNHLY and FYNNEI. CDR3 amino acids: CASKLEAYEQYF. The CDR3 DNA sequence: TGTGCCAGCAAGCTAGAGGCCTACGAGCAGTACTTC. Complete variable domain (other parts from reference TRBV2 and TRBJ2-7): EPEVTQTPSHQVTQMGQEVILRCVPISNHLYFYWYRQILGQKVEFLVSFYNNEISEKSEIFDDQFSVERPDGSNFTLKIRSTKLEDSAMYFCASKLEAYEQYFGPGTRLTVT.

The chain carries TRBV20-1 and TRBJ2-7; D is tentatively TRBD1 or TRBD2 (5 bases each). The CDR3 has 14 amino acids. Germline-derived CDR1 and CDR2 are DFQATT and SNEGSKA (reference sequence). Trimming removed 6 bases from V and 5 bases from J, with 20 bases in between. CDR3 nucleotide sequence: TGCAGTGCAATTCCCGGGACCGCCAGGAACGAGCAGTACTTC. Translated: CSAIPGTARNEQYF.

This clonotype turned up a few times. The genes are TRBV7-2 and TRBJ2-7, with TRBD2 matching over 7 bases. The CDR3 length is 13 residues. Germline CDR1 reads SGHTA; CDR2 reads FQGNSA. Trimming removed 3 bases from V and 6 bases from J; junction bases left unmatched: 5. CDR3 in DNA: TGTGCCAGCAGCTTTGGGGGAGGGCCCGAGCAGTACTTC. Translation gives CASSFGGGPEQYF.

The V gene is TRBV20-1, the J gene TRBJ2-4; 10 bases map to TRBD1. The CDR3 is 11 residues long. Germline loops: CDR1 DFQATT, CDR2 SNEGSKA (reference sequence). In nucleotides, the CDR3 is TGCGCGACAGGGGGCAAGGACATTCAGTACTTC. It specifies CATGGKDIQYF.